The clone carrying this T cell receptor (beta chain) has more than one count but fewer than ten. Its target is not known. The CDR3 is 15 residues long. Germline V gives CDR1 MNHNS, CDR2 SASEGT. V was clipped by 6 bases and J by 5 bases; unmatched bases: 9. The authors used template switching to add a universal primer site and gave cDNA unique molecular identifiers. TCRdb analysed the 5' RACE reads with MiXCR anew, one entry per CDR3 protein. The sample has 450,000 to 650,000 distinct CDR3 sequences; just under 10% are singletons. This record comes from a study of identical twins. General study points: There was more out-of-frame TCR alpha sharing in monozygotic twins than models estimated.

The data were also submitted as part of a second study, on yellow fever vaccine responses in identical twins. As that study records: Reportedly, the response of twins' T cells to the vaccine seemed partly convergent, partly personalized.

Sequenced: PBMCs. The sequence derives from a woman aged 18-29 years in good health. V is TRBV6-1 and J is TRBJ2-2; 7 nucleotides line up with TRBD2. In DNA, the CDR3 is TGTGCCAGCAGGGGAGGGAGGGTCAGAACCGGGGAGCTGTTTTTT. As protein: CASRGGRVRTGELFF.